This TCR beta chain was sequenced during a study of blood T cells in healthy people across ages. Combining a sample-barcoded 5' primer with a J-beta primer mix, a second PCR ran for about 7 to 11 cycles. TCRdb redid the calling of the 5' RACE reads with MiXCR, one entry per CDR3 protein. The data hold over a million distinct CDR3 sequences, with approximately 63% observed a single time. This CDR3 comprises 16 residues. Germline V gene sequence: CDR1 LNHNV, CDR2 YYDKDF (reference sequence). This clonotype was seen a few times. The sequence came from a man younger than 30 in good health. Sequencing was performed on blood. This sequence joins TRBV15 and TRBJ2-7, with D perhaps TRBD1 (5 bases). The end of the DNA fits TRBJ2-5 better, so the J call may be wrong. CDR3 DNA sequence: TGTGCCACCAGCAGAGATCTAGGGGATAGTTTTGAGACCCAGTACTTC. Its translation is CATSRDLGDSFETQYF.